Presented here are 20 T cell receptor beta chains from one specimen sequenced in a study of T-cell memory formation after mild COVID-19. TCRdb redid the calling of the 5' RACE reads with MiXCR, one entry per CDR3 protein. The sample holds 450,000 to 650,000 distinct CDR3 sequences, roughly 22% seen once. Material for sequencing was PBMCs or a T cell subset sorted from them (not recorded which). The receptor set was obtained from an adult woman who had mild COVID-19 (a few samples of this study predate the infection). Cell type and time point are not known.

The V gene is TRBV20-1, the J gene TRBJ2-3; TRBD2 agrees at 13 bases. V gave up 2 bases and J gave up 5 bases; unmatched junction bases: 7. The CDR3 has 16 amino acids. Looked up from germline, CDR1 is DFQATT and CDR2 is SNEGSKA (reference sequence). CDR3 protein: CSARKTSGGAGDTQYF. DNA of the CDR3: TGCAGTGCTAGAAAAACTAGCGGGGGGGCCGGAGATACGCAGTATTTT.

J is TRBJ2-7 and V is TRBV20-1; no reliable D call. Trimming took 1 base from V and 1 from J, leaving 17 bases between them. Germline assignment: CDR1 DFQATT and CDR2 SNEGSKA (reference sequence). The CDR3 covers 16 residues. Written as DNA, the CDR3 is TGCAGTGCTAGAGCGCCCGGATCGTCGGCTTCCTACGAGCAGTACTTC. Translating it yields CSARAPGSSASYEQYF.

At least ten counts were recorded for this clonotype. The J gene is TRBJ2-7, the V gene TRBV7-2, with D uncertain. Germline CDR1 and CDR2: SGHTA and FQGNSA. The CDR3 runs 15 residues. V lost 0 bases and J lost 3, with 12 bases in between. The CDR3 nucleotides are TGTGCCAGCAGCTTAGCCACAGTTCTCCGCTACGAGCAGTACTTC. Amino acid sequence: CASSLATVLRYEQYF.

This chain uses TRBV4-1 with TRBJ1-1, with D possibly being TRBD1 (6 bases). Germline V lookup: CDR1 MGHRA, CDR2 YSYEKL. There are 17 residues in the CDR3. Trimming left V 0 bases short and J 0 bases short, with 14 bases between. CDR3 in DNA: TGCGCCAGCAGCCAAGATCGGAGGAGGGGGGTGAACACTGAAGCTTTCTTT. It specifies CASSQDRRRGVNTEAFF.

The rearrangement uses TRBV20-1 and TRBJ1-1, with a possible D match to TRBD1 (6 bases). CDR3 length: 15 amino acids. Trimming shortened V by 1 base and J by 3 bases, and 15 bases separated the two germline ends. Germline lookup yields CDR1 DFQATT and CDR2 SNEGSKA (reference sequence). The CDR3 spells CSARGFRGFDTEAFF. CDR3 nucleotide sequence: TGCAGTGCTAGAGGTTTCAGGGGTTTCGACACTGAAGCTTTCTTT.

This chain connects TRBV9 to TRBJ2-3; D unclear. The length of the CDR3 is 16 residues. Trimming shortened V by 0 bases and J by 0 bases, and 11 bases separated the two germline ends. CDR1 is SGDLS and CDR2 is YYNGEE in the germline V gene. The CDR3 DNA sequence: TGTGCCAGCAGCGTAGAGGAAAGGAGAAGCACAGATACGCAGTATTTT. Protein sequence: CASSVEERRSTDTQYF.

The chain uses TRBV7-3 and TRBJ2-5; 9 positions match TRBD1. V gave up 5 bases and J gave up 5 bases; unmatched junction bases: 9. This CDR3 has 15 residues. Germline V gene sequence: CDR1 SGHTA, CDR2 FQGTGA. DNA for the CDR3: TGTGCCAGCAGCGCGAACAGGGGGCTGGAGGAGACCCAGTACTTC. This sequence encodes CASSANRGLEETQYF.

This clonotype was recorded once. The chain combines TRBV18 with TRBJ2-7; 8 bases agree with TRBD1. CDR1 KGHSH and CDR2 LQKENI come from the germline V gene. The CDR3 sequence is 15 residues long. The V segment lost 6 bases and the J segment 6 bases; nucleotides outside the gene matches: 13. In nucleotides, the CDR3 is TGTGCCAGCTCTCCCAGCCAGGACAGGGCAGGCGAGCAGTACTTC. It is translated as CASSPSQDRAGEQYF.

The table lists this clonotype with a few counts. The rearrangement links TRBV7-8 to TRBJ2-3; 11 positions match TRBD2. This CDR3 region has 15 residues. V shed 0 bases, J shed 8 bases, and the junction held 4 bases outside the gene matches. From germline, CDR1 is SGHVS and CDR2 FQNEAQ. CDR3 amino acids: CASSLAGTSGFTQYF. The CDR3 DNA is TGTGCCAGCAGCTTAGCCGGGACTAGCGGATTTACGCAGTATTTT.

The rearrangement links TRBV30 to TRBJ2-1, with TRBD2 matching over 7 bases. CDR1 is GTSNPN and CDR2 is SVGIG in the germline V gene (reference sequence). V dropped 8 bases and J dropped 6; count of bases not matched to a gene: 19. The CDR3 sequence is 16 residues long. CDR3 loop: CAISAERDYQGNEQFF. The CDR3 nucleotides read TGTGCCATTTCAGCGGAGCGGGACTACCAAGGCAATGAGCAGTTCTTC.

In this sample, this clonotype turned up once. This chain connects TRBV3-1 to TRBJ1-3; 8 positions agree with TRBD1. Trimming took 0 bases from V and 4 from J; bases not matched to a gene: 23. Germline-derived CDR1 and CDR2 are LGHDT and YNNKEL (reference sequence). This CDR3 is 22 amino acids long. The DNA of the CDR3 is TGTGCCAGCAGCCAAGATAGGCTCTCCGGTAGGACAGGGATCTCTCTCGGAAACACCATATATTTT. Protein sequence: CASSQDRLSGRTGISLGNTIYF.

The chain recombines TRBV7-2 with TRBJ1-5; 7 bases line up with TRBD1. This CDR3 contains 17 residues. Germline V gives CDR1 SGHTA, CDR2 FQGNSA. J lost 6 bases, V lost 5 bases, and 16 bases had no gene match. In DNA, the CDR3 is TGTGCCAGCAGCCCGACGACAGGGTATCAGGTTACTCAGCCCCAGCATTTT. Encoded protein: CASSPTTGYQVTQPQHF.

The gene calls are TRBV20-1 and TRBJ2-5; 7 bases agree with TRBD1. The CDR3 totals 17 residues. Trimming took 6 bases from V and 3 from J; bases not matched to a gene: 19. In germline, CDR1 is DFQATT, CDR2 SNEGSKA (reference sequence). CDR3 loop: CSARSDGTVSWEETQYF. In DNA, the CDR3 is TGCAGTGCCCGATCGGACGGGACAGTATCTTGGGAAGAGACCCAGTACTTC.

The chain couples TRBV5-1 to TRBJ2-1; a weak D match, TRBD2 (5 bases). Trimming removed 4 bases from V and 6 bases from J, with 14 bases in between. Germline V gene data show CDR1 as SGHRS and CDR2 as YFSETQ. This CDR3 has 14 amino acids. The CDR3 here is CASSPDTRSNEQFF. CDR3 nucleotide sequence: TGCGCCAGCAGCCCGGATACTAGGAGCAATGAGCAGTTCTTC.

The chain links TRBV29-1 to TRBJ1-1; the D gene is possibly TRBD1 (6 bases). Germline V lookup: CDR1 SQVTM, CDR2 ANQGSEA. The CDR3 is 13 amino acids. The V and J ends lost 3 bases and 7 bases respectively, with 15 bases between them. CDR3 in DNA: TGCAGCGTTGACTTAGGGGGTCTGCGTGAAGCTTTCTTT. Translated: CSVDLGGLREAFF.

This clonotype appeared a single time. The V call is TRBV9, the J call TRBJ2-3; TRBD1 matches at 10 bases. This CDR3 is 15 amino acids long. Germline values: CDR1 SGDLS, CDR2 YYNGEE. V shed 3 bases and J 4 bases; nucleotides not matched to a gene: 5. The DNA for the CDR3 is TGTGCCAGCAGCGCCAGACAGGGGGCCCCAGATACGCAGTATTTT. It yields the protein CASSARQGAPDTQYF.

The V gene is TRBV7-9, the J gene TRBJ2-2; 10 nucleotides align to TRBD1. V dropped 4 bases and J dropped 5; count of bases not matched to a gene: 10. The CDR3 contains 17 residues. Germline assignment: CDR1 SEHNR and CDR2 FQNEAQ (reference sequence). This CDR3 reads CASSSVSTGGRTGELFF. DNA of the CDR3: TGTGCCAGCAGCTCCGTATCGACAGGGGGCAGGACCGGGGAGCTGTTTTTT.

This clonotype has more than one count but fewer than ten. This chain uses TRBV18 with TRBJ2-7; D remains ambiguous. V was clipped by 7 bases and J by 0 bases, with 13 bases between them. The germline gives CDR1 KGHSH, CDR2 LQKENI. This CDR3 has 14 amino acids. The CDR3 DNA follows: TGTGCCAGCTTAATAGCCCCTGACTCCTACGAGCAGTACTTC. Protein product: CASLIAPDSYEQYF.

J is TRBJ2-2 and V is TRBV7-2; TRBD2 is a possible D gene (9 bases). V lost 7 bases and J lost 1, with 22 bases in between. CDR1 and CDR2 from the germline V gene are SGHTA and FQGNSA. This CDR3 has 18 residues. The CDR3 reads CASTQGASGNLNTGELFF. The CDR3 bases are TGTGCCAGCACTCAGGGGGCTAGCGGGAACCTGAACACCGGGGAGCTGTTTTTT.

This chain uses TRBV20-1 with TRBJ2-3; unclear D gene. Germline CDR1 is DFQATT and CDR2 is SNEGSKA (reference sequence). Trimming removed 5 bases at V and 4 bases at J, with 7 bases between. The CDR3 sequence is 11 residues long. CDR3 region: CSASSPDTQYF. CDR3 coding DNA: TGCAGTGCTTCCAGCCCAGATACGCAGTATTTT.